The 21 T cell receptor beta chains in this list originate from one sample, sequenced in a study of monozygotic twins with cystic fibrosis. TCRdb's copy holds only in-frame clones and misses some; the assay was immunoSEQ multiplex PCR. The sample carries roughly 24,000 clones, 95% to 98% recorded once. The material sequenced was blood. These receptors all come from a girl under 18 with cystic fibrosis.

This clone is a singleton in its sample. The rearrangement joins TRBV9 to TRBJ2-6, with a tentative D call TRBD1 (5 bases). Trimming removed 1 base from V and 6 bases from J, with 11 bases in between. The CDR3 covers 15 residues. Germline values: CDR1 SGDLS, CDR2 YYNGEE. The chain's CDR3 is CASSVRGIEANVLTF. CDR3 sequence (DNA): TGTGCCAGCAGCGTAAGGGGTATTGAGGCCAACGTCCTGACTTTC. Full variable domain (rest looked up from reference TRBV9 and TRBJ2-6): DSGVTQTPKHLITATGQRVTLRCSPRSGDLSVYWYQQSLDQGLQFLIQYYNGEERAKGNILERFSAQQFPDLHSELNLSSLELGDSALYFCASSVRGIEANVLTFGAGSRLTVL.

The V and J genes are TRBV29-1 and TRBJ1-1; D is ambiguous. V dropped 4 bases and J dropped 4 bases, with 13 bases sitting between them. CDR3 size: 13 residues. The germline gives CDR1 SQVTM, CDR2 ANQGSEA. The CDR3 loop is CSVGGKGGTEAFF. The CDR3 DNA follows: TGCAGCGTTGGTGGTAAGGGAGGCACTGAAGCTTTCTTT.

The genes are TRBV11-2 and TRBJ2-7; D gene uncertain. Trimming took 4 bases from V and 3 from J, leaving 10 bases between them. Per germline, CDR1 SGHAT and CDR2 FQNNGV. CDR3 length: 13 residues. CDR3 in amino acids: CASSSGHYYEQYF. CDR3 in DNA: TGTGCCAGCAGCTCGGGCCACTACTACGAGCAGTACTTC.

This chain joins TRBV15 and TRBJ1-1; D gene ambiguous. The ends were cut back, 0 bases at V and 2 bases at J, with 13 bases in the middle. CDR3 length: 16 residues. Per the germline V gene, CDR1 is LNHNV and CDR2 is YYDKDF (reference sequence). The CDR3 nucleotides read TGTGCCACCAGCAGAGACGTATTTGGCAGAAACACTGAAGCTTTCTTT. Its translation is CATSRDVFGRNTEAFF.

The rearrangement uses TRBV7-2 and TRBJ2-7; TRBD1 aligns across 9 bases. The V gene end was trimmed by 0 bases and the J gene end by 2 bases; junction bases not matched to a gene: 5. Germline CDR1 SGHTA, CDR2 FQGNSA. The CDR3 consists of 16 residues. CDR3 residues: CASSLAGTGWAYEQYF. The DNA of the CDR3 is TGTGCCAGCAGCTTAGCAGGGACAGGGTGGGCCTACGAGCAGTACTTC.

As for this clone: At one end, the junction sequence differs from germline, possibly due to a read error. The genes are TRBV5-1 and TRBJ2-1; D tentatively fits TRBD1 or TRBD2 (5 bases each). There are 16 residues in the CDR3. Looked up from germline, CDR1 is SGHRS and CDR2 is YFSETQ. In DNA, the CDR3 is TGCGCCAGCAGCGGCGGGTTCGGGACGCCCTACAATGGGCAGTTCTTC. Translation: CASSGGFGTPYNGQFF.

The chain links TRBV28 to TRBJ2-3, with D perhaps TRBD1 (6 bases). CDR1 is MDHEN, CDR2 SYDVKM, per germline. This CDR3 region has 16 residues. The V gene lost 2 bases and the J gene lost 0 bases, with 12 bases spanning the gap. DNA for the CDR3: TGTGCCAGCAGTTTAAGCGCTGGGGGCAGCACAGATACGCAGTATTTT. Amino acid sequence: CASSLSAGGSTDTQYF.

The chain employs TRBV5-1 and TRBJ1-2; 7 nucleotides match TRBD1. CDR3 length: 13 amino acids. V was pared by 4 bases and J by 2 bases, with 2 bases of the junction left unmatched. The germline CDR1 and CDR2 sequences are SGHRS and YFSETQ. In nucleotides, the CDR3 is TGCGCCAGCAGCCAACAGGGGAACTATGGCTACACCTTC. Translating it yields CASSQQGNYGYTF. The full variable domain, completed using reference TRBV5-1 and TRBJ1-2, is KAGVTQTPRYLIKTRGQQVTLSCSPISGHRSVSWYQQTPGQGLQFLFEYFSETQRNKGNFPGRFSGRQFSNSRSEMNVSTLELGDSALYLCASSQQGNYGYTFGSGTRLTVV.

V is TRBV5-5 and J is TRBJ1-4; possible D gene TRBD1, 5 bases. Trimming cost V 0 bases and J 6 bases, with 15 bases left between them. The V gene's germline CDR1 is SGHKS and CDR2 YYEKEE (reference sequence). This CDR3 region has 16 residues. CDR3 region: CASSLALTGSYEKLFF. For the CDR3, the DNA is TGTGCCAGCAGCTTGGCCTTAACAGGAAGCTATGAAAAACTGTTTTTT.

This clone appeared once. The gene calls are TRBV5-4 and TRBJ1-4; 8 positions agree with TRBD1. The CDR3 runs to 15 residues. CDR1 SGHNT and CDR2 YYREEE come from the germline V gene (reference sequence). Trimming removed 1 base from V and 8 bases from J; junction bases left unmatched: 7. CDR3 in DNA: TGTGCCAGCAGCTTGATCGGACAGGGTCGGGAAAAACTGTTTTTT. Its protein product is CASSLIGQGREKLFF.

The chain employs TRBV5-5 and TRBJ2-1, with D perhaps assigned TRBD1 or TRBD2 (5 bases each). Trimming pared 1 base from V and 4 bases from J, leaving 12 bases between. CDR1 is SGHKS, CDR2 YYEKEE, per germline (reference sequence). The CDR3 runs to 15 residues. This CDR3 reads CASSLFLGPYNEQFF. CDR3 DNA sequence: TGTGCCAGCAGCTTGTTCTTGGGACCTTACAATGAGCAGTTCTTC.

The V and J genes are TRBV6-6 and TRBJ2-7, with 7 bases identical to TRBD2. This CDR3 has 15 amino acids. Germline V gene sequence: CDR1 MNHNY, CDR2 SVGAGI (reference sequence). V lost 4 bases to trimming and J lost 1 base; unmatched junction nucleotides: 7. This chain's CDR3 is CASSSRAGESYEQYV. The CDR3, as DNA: TGTGCCAGCAGTTCGCGGGCGGGAGAATCCTACGAGCAGTACGTC.

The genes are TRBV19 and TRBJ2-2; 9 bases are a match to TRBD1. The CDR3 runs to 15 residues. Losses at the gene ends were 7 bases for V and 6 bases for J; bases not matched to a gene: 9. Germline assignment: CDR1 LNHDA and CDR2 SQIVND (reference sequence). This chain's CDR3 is CASTDSGDRAGELFF. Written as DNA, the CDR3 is TGTGCCAGTACGGACTCGGGGGACAGGGCCGGGGAGCTGTTTTTT.

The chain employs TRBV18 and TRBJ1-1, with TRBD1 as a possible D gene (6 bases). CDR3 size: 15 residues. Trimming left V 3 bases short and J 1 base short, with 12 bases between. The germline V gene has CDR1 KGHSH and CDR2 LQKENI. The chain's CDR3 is CASSPRTDWNTEAFF. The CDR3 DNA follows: TGTGCCAGCTCACCTCGGACAGACTGGAACACTGAAGCTTTCTTT.

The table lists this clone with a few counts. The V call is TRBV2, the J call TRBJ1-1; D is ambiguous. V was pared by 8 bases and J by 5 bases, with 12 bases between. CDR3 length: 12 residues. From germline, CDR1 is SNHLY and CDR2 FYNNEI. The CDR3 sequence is CASQSPETEAFF. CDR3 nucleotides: TGTGCCAGCCAAAGTCCTGAGACTGAAGCTTTCTTT.

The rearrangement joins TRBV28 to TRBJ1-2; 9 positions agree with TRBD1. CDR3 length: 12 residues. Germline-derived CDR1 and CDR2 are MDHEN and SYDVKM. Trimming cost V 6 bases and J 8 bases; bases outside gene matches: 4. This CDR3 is CASRGDRDGYTF. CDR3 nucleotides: TGTGCCAGCAGGGGGGACAGGGACGGCTACACCTTC.

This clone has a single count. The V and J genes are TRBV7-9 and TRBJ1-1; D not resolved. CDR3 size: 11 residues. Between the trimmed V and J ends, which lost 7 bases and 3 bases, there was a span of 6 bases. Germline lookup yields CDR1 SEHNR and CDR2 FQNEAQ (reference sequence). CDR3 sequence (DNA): TGTGCCAGCACTAAGGACACTGAAGCTTTCTTT. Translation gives CASTKDTEAFF. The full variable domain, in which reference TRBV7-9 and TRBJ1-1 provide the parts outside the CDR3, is DTGVSQNPRHKITKRGQNVTFRCDPISEHNRLYWYRQTLGQGPEFLTYFQNEAQLEKSRLLSDRFSAERPKGSFSTLEIQRTEQGDSAMYLCASTKDTEAFFGQGTRLTVV.

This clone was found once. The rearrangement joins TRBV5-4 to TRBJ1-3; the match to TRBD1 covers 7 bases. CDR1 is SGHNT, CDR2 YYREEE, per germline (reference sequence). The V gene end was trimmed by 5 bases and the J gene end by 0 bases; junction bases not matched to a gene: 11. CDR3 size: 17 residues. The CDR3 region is CASRGTGEGSSGNTIYF. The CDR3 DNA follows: TGTGCCAGCAGGGGCACAGGGGAGGGTTCCTCTGGAAACACCATATATTTT.

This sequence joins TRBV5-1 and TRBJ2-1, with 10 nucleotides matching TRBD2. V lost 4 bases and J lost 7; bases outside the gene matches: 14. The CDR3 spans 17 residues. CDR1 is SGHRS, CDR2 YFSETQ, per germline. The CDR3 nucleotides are TGCGCCAGCAGCCTTGGGACTAGCGCTAGACTAATGAATGAGCAGTTCTTC. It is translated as CASSLGTSARLMNEQFF. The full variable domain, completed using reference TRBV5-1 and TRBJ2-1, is KAGVTQTPRYLIKTRGQQVTLSCSPISGHRSVSWYQQTPGQGLQFLFEYFSETQRNKGNFPGRFSGRQFSNSRSEMNVSTLELGDSALYLCASSLGTSARLMNEQFFGPGTRLTVL.

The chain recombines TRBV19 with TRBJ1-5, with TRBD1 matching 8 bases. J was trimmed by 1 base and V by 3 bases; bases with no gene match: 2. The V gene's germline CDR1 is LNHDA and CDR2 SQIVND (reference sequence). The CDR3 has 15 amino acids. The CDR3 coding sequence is TGTGCCAGTAGTATTCAGGGGGCGAGCAATCAGCCCCAGCATTTT. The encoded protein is CASSIQGASNQPQHF.

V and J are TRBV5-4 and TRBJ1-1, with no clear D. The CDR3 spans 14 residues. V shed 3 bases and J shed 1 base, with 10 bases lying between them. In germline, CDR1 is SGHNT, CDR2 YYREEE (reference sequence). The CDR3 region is CASSYGGSNTEAFF. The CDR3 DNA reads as TGTGCCAGCAGCTATGGAGGATCGAACACTGAAGCTTTCTTT.